Below, 32 T cell receptor beta chains from the same sample are listed, as sequenced in a study of yellow fever vaccine responses in identical twins. TCRdb reprocessed the RT-PCR reads with MiXCR, giving one entry per CDR3 protein. This table has 2,500 to 3,000 distinct CDR3 sequences, 85% to 90% appearing once. The specimen was T cells from blood (PBMCs), unsorted or a sorted subset (not recorded which), collected before or after yellow fever vaccination (not recorded which). The receptors originated from a woman in her late teens or twenties who received the yellow fever vaccine.

The V gene is TRBV5-1, the J gene TRBJ1-2; D is perhaps TRBD1 (6 bases). Germline V gene lookup returns CDR1 SGHRS and CDR2 YFSETQ. This CDR3 comprises 14 residues. Trimming shortened V by 0 bases and J by 3 bases, and 9 bases separated the two germline ends. As DNA, the CDR3 is TGCGCCAGCAGCTTGGCGGGGGGCGACTATGGCTACACCTTC. It specifies CASSLAGGDYGYTF.

The gene calls are TRBV12-3 or TRBV12-4 and TRBJ2-5, with D perhaps TRBD2 (6 bases). V was pared by 6 bases and J by 4 bases, with 9 bases between. The CDR3 extends over 12 amino acids. Here the CDR3 reads CASRTGGETQYF. DNA for the CDR3: TGTGCCAGCAGGACCGGGGGAGAGACCCAGTACTTC.

A single count supports this clonotype. This sequence joins TRBV2 and TRBJ2-7; 7 nucleotides line up with TRBD2. The germline CDR1 and CDR2 sequences are SNHLY and FYNNEI. The CDR3 contains 12 residues. The ends lost 7 bases at V and 2 bases at J; junction bases unmatched: 2. The CDR3 protein is CASTGGTYEQYF. DNA of the CDR3: TGTGCCAGCACCGGGGGGACCTACGAGCAGTACTTC.

The V and J genes are TRBV14 and TRBJ2-5, with 9 bases fitting TRBD2. Germline V gene data show CDR1 as SGHDN and CDR2 as FVKESK. CDR3 length: 16 amino acids. Unmatched junction bases numbered 15, after V lost 8 bases and J lost 5 bases. CDR3 region: CASAERTSVARETQYF. CDR3 bases: TGTGCCAGCGCCGAAAGGACTAGCGTTGCTCGGGAGACCCAGTACTTC.

This clonotype occurred once. The genes are TRBV6-1 and TRBJ1-1; possible D gene TRBD1, 5 bases. With 8 bases removed from V and 1 base from J, the gap between germline ends came to 14 bases. Germline V gene sequence: CDR1 MNHNS, CDR2 SASEGT. The CDR3 spans 14 residues. The CDR3 sequence: CASWGWGPNTEAFF. The CDR3 DNA is TGTGCCAGCTGGGGGTGGGGCCCGAACACTGAAGCTTTCTTT.

The J gene is TRBJ2-1, the V gene TRBV18; TRBD2 aligns across 12 bases. The CDR3 length is 14 residues. Germline CDR1 is KGHSH and CDR2 is LQKENI. J lost 5 bases, V lost 9 bases, and 5 bases had no gene match. The CDR3 region has the DNA TGTGCCAGAAAAGGACTAGCGGGAAACAATGAGCAGTTCTTC. It translates to CARKGLAGNNEQFF. The full variable domain, in which reference TRBV18 and TRBJ2-1 provide the parts outside the CDR3, is NAGVMQNPRHLVRRRGQEARLRCSPMKGHSHVYWYRQLPEEGLKFMVYLQKENIIDESGMPKERFSAEFPKEGPSILRIQQVVRGDSAAYFCARKGLAGNNEQFFGPGTRLTVL.

The chain recombines TRBV7-2 with TRBJ1-3; D is ambiguous. V was trimmed by 5 bases and J by 2 bases, leaving 10 bases between them. Per germline, CDR1 SGHTA and CDR2 FQGNSA. The CDR3 consists of 14 residues. CDR3 residues: CASSPPDPGNTIYF. The DNA of the CDR3 is TGTGCCAGCAGCCCCCCAGATCCTGGAAACACCATATATTTT.

The chain carries TRBV10-3 and TRBJ2-1; D is unresolved. Looked up from germline, CDR1 is ENHRY and CDR2 is SYGVKD. V was cut by 0 bases and J by 9 bases, with 6 bases left in between. The CDR3 has 12 amino acids. The CDR3 here is CAISESLGEQFF. CDR3 nucleotides: TGTGCCATCAGTGAGTCGCTAGGTGAGCAGTTCTTC.

The chain couples TRBV7-6 to TRBJ1-6; the D gene is possibly TRBD1 (5 bases). V was pared by 2 bases and J by 10 bases, with 12 bases between. The germline V gene has CDR1 SGHVS and CDR2 FNYEAQ. The CDR3 covers 14 residues. The CDR3 DNA reads TGTGCCAGCAGCTTATCGGGGACGGGGTCACCCCTCCACTTT. It translates to CASSLSGTGSPLHF.

The gene calls are TRBV6-1 and TRBJ2-7, with D possibly being TRBD1 (5 bases). Trimming took 7 bases from V and 7 from J, leaving 17 bases between them. The V gene's germline CDR1 is MNHNS and CDR2 SASEGT. This CDR3 spans 13 amino acids. Here the CDR3 DNA reads TGTGCCAGCAAAGAACGACAGACGAGGGAGCAGTACTTC. It translates to CASKERQTREQYF.

This chain joins TRBV29-1 and TRBJ2-2, with a tentative D call TRBD1 (5 bases). The ends were cut back, 5 bases at V and 5 bases at J, with 9 bases in the middle. Germline assignment: CDR1 SQVTM and CDR2 ANQGSEA. This CDR3 has 12 residues. CDR3 protein: CSVFQGTGELFF. CDR3 sequence (DNA): TGCAGCGTTTTCCAGGGTACCGGGGAGCTGTTTTTT.

The chain joins TRBV11-3 to TRBJ2-4, with 10 bases matching TRBD1. Germline V gene sequence: CDR1 SGHNT, CDR2 YENEEA. This CDR3 is built from 14 residues. V dropped 5 bases and J dropped 8; count of bases not matched to a gene: 6. CDR3 sequence: CASSQTGGAYIQYF. The DNA of the CDR3 is TGTGCCAGCAGCCAGACAGGGGGCGCTTACATTCAGTACTTC.

The V gene is TRBV4-3, the J gene TRBJ2-5; 7 bases are shared with TRBD1. CDR1 and CDR2 (germline): LGHNA, YSLEER. Trimming at V came to 3 bases and at J to 5 bases, leaving 6 bases not matched to a gene. The CDR3 extends over 14 amino acids. CDR3 sequence (DNA): TGCGCCAGCAGCCATTTCCAGGGGGAGGAGACCCAGTACTTC. Protein sequence: CASSHFQGEETQYF.

V usage is TRBV15 and J usage is TRBJ2-7, with 7 nucleotides matching TRBD2. The CDR3 spans 19 residues. The V gene's germline CDR1 is LNHNV and CDR2 YYDKDF (reference sequence). V dropped 0 bases and J dropped 2; count of bases not matched to a gene: 16. CDR3 protein: CATSRDPIRMGGDTYEQYF. The CDR3, as DNA: TGTGCCACCAGCAGAGACCCCATCCGGATGGGAGGGGATACCTACGAGCAGTACTTC.

The rearrangement links TRBV5-6 to TRBJ2-1, with D possibly being TRBD2 (5 bases). The CDR3 extends over 15 amino acids. Germline loops: CDR1 SGHDT, CDR2 YYEEEE. The V and J ends lost 0 bases and 7 bases respectively, with 14 bases between them. In DNA form, the CDR3 reads TGTGCCAGCAGCTTGGAAGGCGGACTTTGGAATGAGCAGTTCTTC. This sequence encodes CASSLEGGLWNEQFF. The whole variable domain, filled in from reference TRBV5-6 and TRBJ2-1, reads DAGVTQSPTHLIKTRGQQVTLRCSPKSGHDTVSWYQQALGQGPQFIFQYYEEEERQRGNFPDRFSGHQFPNYSSELNVNALLLGDSALYLCASSLEGGLWNEQFFGPGTRLTVL.

This rearrangement joins TRBV10-3 to TRBJ1-5; D unclear. Germline V gene sequence: CDR1 ENHRY, CDR2 SYGVKD. This CDR3 is 12 amino acids long. V lost 4 bases to trimming and J lost 6 bases, with 7 bases between them. CDR3 amino acids: CAISVWVQPQHF. The DNA of the CDR3 is TGTGCCATCAGTGTCTGGGTTCAGCCCCAGCATTTT.

The chain couples TRBV11-1 to TRBJ2-7, with D unresolved. Trimming left V 11 bases short and J 5 bases short, with 19 bases between. Germline-derived CDR1 and CDR2 are SGHAT and FQDESV (reference sequence). The CDR3 sequence is 13 residues long. The CDR3 region is CASSLDTVHEQYF. The CDR3 bases are TGTGCCTCTTCTCTCGATACGGTGCACGAGCAGTACTTC.

V usage is TRBV4-2 and J usage is TRBJ2-7, with D tentatively TRBD2 (5 bases). The germline V gene has CDR1 LGHNA and CDR2 YNFKEQ. The CDR3 spans 14 residues. V was cut by 0 bases and J by 1 base, with 7 bases left in between. The CDR3 here is CASSQDRGSYEQYF. As DNA, the CDR3 is TGTGCCAGCAGCCAAGATCGGGGTTCCTACGAGCAGTACTTC.

The chain combines TRBV13 with TRBJ1-1; a weak D match, TRBD1 (6 bases). The germline V gene has CDR1 PRHDT and CDR2 FYEKMQ (reference sequence). CDR3 length: 13 amino acids. Trimming took 7 bases from V and 1 from J, leaving 10 bases between them. In DNA, the CDR3 is TGTGCCAGCACCGTAGGGGGGAACACTGAAGCTTTCTTT. Amino acid sequence: CASTVGGNTEAFF.

The genes are TRBV4-1 and TRBJ1-3; D is uncertain. The germline gives CDR1 MGHRA, CDR2 YSYEKL. V was cut by 2 bases and J by 0 bases, with 8 bases left in between. The CDR3 length is 15 residues. The DNA for the CDR3 is TGCGCCAGCAGCCAACTACAATTCTCTGGAAACACCATATATTTT. It encodes CASSQLQFSGNTIYF.

The genes are TRBV20-1 and TRBJ2-7, with D unclear. The germline V gene encodes CDR1 DFQATT and CDR2 SNEGSKA (reference sequence). The CDR3 is made up of 15 amino acids. V was clipped by 0 bases and J by 7 bases, with 19 bases between them. CDR3 sequence: CSARDDSPLSEEQYF. CDR3 sequence (DNA): TGCAGTGCTAGAGATGACTCACCCCTCTCTGAGGAGCAGTACTTC.

The rearrangement uses TRBV20-1 and TRBJ2-6, with unresolved D. Germline V lookup: CDR1 DFQATT, CDR2 SNEGSKA (reference sequence). The CDR3 consists of 11 residues. V lost 7 bases and J 3 bases, leaving 4 bases between the germline ends. The CDR3, as DNA: TGCAGTGTGTTTGGGGCCAACGTCCTGACTTTC. Translated, it gives CSVFGANVLTF.

The CDR3 protein is CAWSVGQDNEQFF. The CDR3 DNA follows: TGTGCCTGGAGTGTGGGACAGGACAATGAGCAGTTCTTC. The V and J genes are TRBV30 and TRBJ2-1; 8 bases match TRBD1. V shed 0 bases, J shed 5 bases, and the junction held 0 bases outside the gene matches. The CDR3 runs to 13 residues. Germline loops: CDR1 GTSNPN, CDR2 SVGIG (reference sequence).

The V gene is TRBV6-5, the J gene TRBJ1-2; D perhaps matches TRBD1 (6 bases). CDR3 size: 15 residues. The germline V gene encodes CDR1 MNHEY and CDR2 SVGAGI. V lost 2 bases and J 8 bases, leaving 18 bases between the germline ends. The DNA for the CDR3 is TGTGCCAGCAGTTACCCCACGCGAGGGGGGGTAGGCTACACCTTC. This gives the protein CASSYPTRGGVGYTF.

The sample holds a few counts of this clonotype. V is TRBV10-3 and J is TRBJ2-3, with D possibly being TRBD2 (5 bases). This CDR3 has 16 amino acids. The germline gives CDR1 ENHRY, CDR2 SYGVKD. V dropped 3 bases and J dropped 0 bases, with 13 bases sitting between them. CDR3 DNA sequence: TGTGCCATCAGTGAACTACGTGGGAGTAGCACAGATACGCAGTATTTT. It translates to CAISELRGSSTDTQYF.

The CDR3, as DNA: TGTGCCAGCAGTGACGGGCAGGCTACGAATGAGCAGTTCTTC. Translated: CASSDGQATNEQFF. The chain links TRBV6-4 to TRBJ2-1; no clear D gene. The V gene's germline CDR1 is MRHNA and CDR2 SNTAGT. The CDR3 consists of 14 residues. Trimming took 2 bases from V and 7 from J, leaving 12 bases between them.

This chain joins TRBV2 and TRBJ2-5; no clear D. Trimming left V 6 bases short and J 1 base short, with 9 bases between. The germline V gene encodes CDR1 SNHLY and CDR2 FYNNEI. The CDR3 loop spans 13 amino acids. The CDR3 nucleotides read TGTGCCAGCAGCTACCGGACCCAAGAGACCCAGTACTTC. Protein: CASSYRTQETQYF.

The chain joins TRBV4-1 to TRBJ1-2, with a possible D match to TRBD1 (5 bases). Germline loops: CDR1 MGHRA, CDR2 YSYEKL. V was pared by 0 bases and J by 4 bases, with 15 bases between. CDR3 length: 16 amino acids. The DNA of the CDR3 is TGCGCCAGCAGCCAAGAAGGGGAACAGGCTCCCTATGGCTACACCTTC. Its translation is CASSQEGEQAPYGYTF.

The rearrangement uses TRBV15 and TRBJ2-7; 10 positions agree with TRBD1. The CDR3 is 15 residues long. Germline CDR1 reads LNHNV; CDR2 reads YYDKDF (reference sequence). The junction had 6 bases not matched to a gene; V was cut back by 3 bases and J by 4 bases. CDR3 loop: CATSSSGTGAYEQYF. The DNA of the CDR3 is TGTGCCACCAGCAGCTCCGGGACAGGGGCTTACGAGCAGTACTTC.

This clonotype has just one count. The chain is built from TRBV6-4 and TRBJ1-6, with a possible D match to TRBD1 (5 bases). Germline-derived CDR1 and CDR2 are MRHNA and SNTAGT. The CDR3 contains 13 residues. V was pared by 2 bases and J by 9 bases, with 8 bases between. The CDR3 coding sequence is TGTGCCAGCAGTGACCGCGGGGGTTCACCCCTCCACTTT. It translates to CASSDRGGSPLHF.

J is TRBJ2-3 and V is TRBV4-1; 9 bases line up with TRBD1. The CDR3 length is 16 residues. Germline V gene sequence: CDR1 MGHRA, CDR2 YSYEKL. V trimming: 2 bases; J trimming: 4 bases; junction bases outside the gene matches: 7. CDR3 in DNA: TGCGCCAGCAGCCAACAACCGGGACAGGGCGCAGATACGCAGTATTTT. Protein product: CASSQQPGQGADTQYF.

The chain carries TRBV11-2 and TRBJ2-2; no clear D. This CDR3 comprises 13 residues. The V end lost 1 base, the J end lost 7 bases, and 7 bases lay between the germline ends. Per germline, CDR1 SGHAT and CDR2 FQNNGV. The CDR3 reads CASSLVLVGELFF. The CDR3 bases are TGTGCCAGCAGCTTAGTTTTGGTCGGGGAGCTGTTTTTT.